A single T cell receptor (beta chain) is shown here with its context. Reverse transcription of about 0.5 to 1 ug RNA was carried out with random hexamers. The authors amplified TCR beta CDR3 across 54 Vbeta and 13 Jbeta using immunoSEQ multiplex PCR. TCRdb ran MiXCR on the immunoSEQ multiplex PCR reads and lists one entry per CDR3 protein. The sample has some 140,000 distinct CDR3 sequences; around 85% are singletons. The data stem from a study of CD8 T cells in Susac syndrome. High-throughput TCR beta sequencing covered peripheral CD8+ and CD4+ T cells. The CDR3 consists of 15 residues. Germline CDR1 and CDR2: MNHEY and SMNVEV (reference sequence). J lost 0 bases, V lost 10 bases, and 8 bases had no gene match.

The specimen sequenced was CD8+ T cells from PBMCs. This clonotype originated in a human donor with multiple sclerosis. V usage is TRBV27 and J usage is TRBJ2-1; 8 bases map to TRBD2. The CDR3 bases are TGTGCCACCACACAGCGGGGGATCTCCTACAATGAGCAGTTCTTC. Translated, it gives CATTQRGISYNEQFF.